This paragraph covers one T cell receptor beta chain sequence. Its antigen is as yet unknown. The use of a sample-barcoded 5' primer and a J-beta primer mix characterized a second PCR of about 7 to 12 cycles. TCRdb re-called the 5' RACE reads through MiXCR, storing one row per CDR3 protein. Of about 2 million distinct CDR3 sequences listed, approximately 50% are singletons. The sample is drawn from a study of blood T cells in healthy people across ages. Study-wide results and caveats: Unsorted PBMCs blocked a conclusive comparison of naive and antigen-experienced cells.

The CDR3 sequence is 15 residues long. Germline V lookup: CDR1 SGHAT, CDR2 FQNNGV. Trimming cost V 3 bases and J 7 bases, with 13 bases left between them. The TCR sequence derives from a middle-aged woman in good health. The sample was blood. The chain joins TRBV11-2 to TRBJ1-6; no clear D. This CDR3 reads CASSLGLSDNSPLHF. The CDR3 coding sequence is TGTGCCAGCAGCTTGGGATTGAGTGACAATTCACCCCTCCACTTT. Full variable domain (outside the CDR3, taken from reference TRBV11-2 and TRBJ1-6): EAGVAQSPRYKIIEKRQSVAFWCNPISGHATLYWYQQILGQGPKLLIQFQNNGVVDDSQLPKDRFSAERLKGVDSTLKIQPAKLEDSAVYLCASSLGLSDNSPLHFGNGTRLTVT.